A selection of T cell receptor beta chains follows, all from one sample in a study of blood T cell dynamics during melanoma immunotherapy. The method was immunoSEQ multiplex PCR; TCRdb's version includes in-frame clones alone and lacks a portion of them. The table has approximately 6,900 clones, around 81% seen once; the top ten hold around 28%. The starting material was blood, obtained from a patient treated with checkpoint blockade. All receptors come from a human donor with melanoma. Each CDR3 is given with its conserved first and last residue. D genes are given only for firm matches. For some rows the clone size is stated as once, few or many, or as a class when expanded; others skip it.

d_call: -
v_call: TRBV19
j_call: TRBJ2-7
clone_size: -
cdr3_aa: CASSMYLWENEQYF
cdr3_nt: TGTGCCAGTAGTATGTATCTGTGGGAAAACGAGCAGTACTTC

d_call: -
v_call: TRBV13
j_call: TRBJ1-2
clone_size: -
cdr3_aa: CASSLWGDRRREYGYTF
cdr3_nt: TGTGCCAGCAGCTTATGGGGCGACAGGAGAAGGGAGTATGGCTACACCTTC

d_call: TRBD1
v_call: TRBV9
j_call: TRBJ2-7
clone_size: -
cdr3_aa: CASSVAGTGDYEQYF
cdr3_nt: TGTGCCAGCAGCGTAGCTGGGACAGGGGACTACGAGCAGTACTTC

d_call: -
v_call: TRBV19
j_call: TRBJ1-5
clone_size: -
cdr3_aa: CASSTLGQSNQPQHF
cdr3_nt: TGTGCCAGTAGTACCTTGGGACAAAGCAATCAGCCCCAGCATTTT

d_call: -
v_call: TRBV7-9
j_call: TRBJ1-1
clone_size: -
cdr3_aa: CASSFLLTEAFF
cdr3_nt: TGTGCCAGCAGCTTCCTGCTTACGGAAGCTTTCTTT

d_call: -
v_call: TRBV15
j_call: TRBJ2-5
clone_size: -
cdr3_aa: CATSRDQGLALFHETQYF
cdr3_nt: TGTGCCACCAGCAGAGATCAGGGACTCGCGCTTTTTCACGAGACCCAGTACTTC

d_call: -
v_call: TRBV28
j_call: TRBJ2-4
clone_size: few
cdr3_aa: CASSFRGRSQYF
cdr3_nt: TGTGCCAGCAGTTTCAGGGGTAGGTCTCAGTACTTC

d_call: TRBD2
v_call: TRBV18
j_call: TRBJ2-2
clone_size: once
cdr3_aa: CASSPRTSGSTGELFF
cdr3_nt: TGTGCCAGCTCACCCCGGACTAGCGGGAGTACCGGGGAGCTGTTTTTT

d_call: -
v_call: TRBV10-2
j_call: TRBJ1-1
clone_size: -
cdr3_aa: CASSDQGMNTEAFF
cdr3_nt: TGCGCCAGCAGTGATCAGGGGATGAACACTGAAGCTTTCTTT

d_call: TRBD1
v_call: TRBV6-1
j_call: TRBJ1-4
clone_size: -
cdr3_aa: CASSEPGQKKLFF
cdr3_nt: TGTGCCAGCAGTGAGCCGGGACAGAAAAAACTGTTTTTT

d_call: -
v_call: TRBV2
j_call: TRBJ1-2
clone_size: -
cdr3_aa: CASSPLGGSGYTF
cdr3_nt: TGTGCCAGCAGCCCTCTAGGGGGAAGTGGCTACACCTTC

d_call: -
v_call: TRBV4-2
j_call: TRBJ1-3
clone_size: few
cdr3_aa: CASSQAGRTSGNTIYF
cdr3_nt: TGTGCCAGCAGCCAAGCCGGCAGAACCTCTGGAAACACCATATATTTT

d_call: -
v_call: TRBV5-6
j_call: TRBJ2-7
clone_size: -
cdr3_aa: CASSLASYEQYF
cdr3_nt: TGTGCCAGCAGCTTGGCGAGCTACGAGCAGTACTTC

d_call: TRBD1
v_call: TRBV7-9
j_call: TRBJ1-2
clone_size: -
cdr3_aa: CASSFAGQEINGYTF
cdr3_nt: TGTGCCAGCAGCTTCGCGGGACAGGAAATTAATGGCTACACCTTC

d_call: -
v_call: TRBV6-1
j_call: TRBJ2-6
clone_size: -
cdr3_aa: CASIIGGGNGNVLTF
cdr3_nt: TGTGCCAGCATCATTGGGGGTGGTAACGGAAACGTCCTGACTTTC

d_call: -
v_call: TRBV7-9
j_call: TRBJ2-7
clone_size: -
cdr3_aa: CATTGFWYEQYF
cdr3_nt: TGTGCTACCACAGGGTTTTGGTACGAGCAGTACTTC

d_call: TRBD2
v_call: TRBV5-1
j_call: TRBJ2-1
clone_size: -
cdr3_aa: CASSFTSGRAINEQFF
cdr3_nt: TGCGCCAGCAGCTTTACTAGCGGGAGGGCCATCAATGAGCAGTTCTTC

d_call: TRBD2
v_call: TRBV7-9
j_call: TRBJ2-1
clone_size: -
cdr3_aa: CASSPQGVAGVSYNEQFF
cdr3_nt: TGTGCCAGCAGCCCCCAGGGGGTAGCGGGAGTTTCCTACAATGAGCAGTTCTTC

d_call: -
v_call: TRBV5-1
j_call: TRBJ2-3
clone_size: -
cdr3_aa: CASSLGLGGRTDTQYF
cdr3_nt: TGCGCCAGCAGCTTGGGTCTCGGGGGTCGCACAGATACGCAGTATTTT

d_call: -
v_call: TRBV9
j_call: TRBJ2-3
clone_size: -
cdr3_aa: CASSLTLTESTDTQYF
cdr3_nt: TGTGCCAGCAGCTTAACTCTGACAGAGAGCACAGATACGCAGTATTTT

d_call: TRBD1
v_call: TRBV5-1
j_call: TRBJ2-7
clone_size: -
cdr3_aa: CASSSGDSRYEQYF
cdr3_nt: TGCGCCAGCAGCTCCGGGGACAGCCGCTACGAGCAGTACTTC

d_call: -
v_call: TRBV5-1
j_call: TRBJ2-2
clone_size: -
cdr3_aa: CASSSRLESGELFF
cdr3_nt: TGCGCCAGCAGCTCCAGACTAGAGTCCGGGGAGCTGTTTTTT

d_call: -
v_call: TRBV7-8
j_call: TRBJ1-2
clone_size: medium-sized
cdr3_aa: CASSYRRNYGYTF
cdr3_nt: TGTGCCAGCAGCTATCGACGGAACTATGGCTACACCTTC

d_call: TRBD2
v_call: TRBV18
j_call: TRBJ2-1
clone_size: -
cdr3_aa: CASSPPGLTNNEQFF
cdr3_nt: TGTGCCAGCTCACCCCCGGGACTAACGAACAATGAGCAGTTCTTC

d_call: -
v_call: TRBV6-1
j_call: TRBJ2-7
clone_size: -
cdr3_aa: CASSEIGTSSYEQYF
cdr3_nt: TGTGCCAGCAGTGAAATTGGGACTTCCTCCTACGAGCAGTACTTC

d_call: TRBD2
v_call: TRBV9
j_call: TRBJ2-1
clone_size: -
cdr3_aa: CASSSGSSYNEQFF
cdr3_nt: TGTGCCAGCAGTAGCGGGAGCTCCTACAATGAGCAGTTCTTC

d_call: TRBD1
v_call: TRBV6-5
j_call: TRBJ2-1
clone_size: -
cdr3_aa: CASSYRGTGENEQFF
cdr3_nt: TGTGCCAGCAGTTACCGCGGGACAGGGGAGAATGAGCAGTTCTTC

d_call: TRBD2
v_call: TRBV5-6
j_call: TRBJ2-2
clone_size: -
cdr3_aa: CASSSRPSGGDTGELFF
cdr3_nt: TGTGCCAGCAGCTCCCGACCTAGCGGGGGGGACACCGGGGAGCTGTTTTTT

d_call: -
v_call: TRBV4-1
j_call: TRBJ1-4
clone_size: -
cdr3_aa: CASSQEGTTNEKLFF
cdr3_nt: TGCGCCAGCAGCCAAGAAGGGACAACTAATGAAAAACTGTTTTTT

d_call: -
v_call: TRBV4-1
j_call: TRBJ1-1
clone_size: -
cdr3_aa: CASSQAPGEVFFLMNTEAFF
cdr3_nt: TGCGCCAGCAGCCAAGCGCCAGGGGAGGTATTTTTCCTCATGAACACTGAAGCTTTCTTT

d_call: TRBD2
v_call: TRBV5-1
j_call: TRBJ2-3
clone_size: -
cdr3_aa: CASSGTSGVSVTDTQYF
cdr3_nt: TGCGCCAGCAGCGGAACTAGCGGGGTATCGGTCACAGATACGCAGTATTTT